This record looks at one TCR beta chain sequence and its context. No antigen is known for it. This record comes from a study of cytomegalovirus exposure and HLA in healthy donors. The study ran its PCR with 60 Vbeta and 13 Jbeta primers. In the study's own analysis: It was a later analysis that counted approximately 81 million unique TCR beta chains, of which some 12 million were shared. Some clones are missing from TCRdb's copy, which holds only in-frame ones; the method was immunoSEQ multiplex PCR. V and J calls and clone size are as listed in that table; D and trimming were resolved from the DNA. This table holds around 200,000 clones, about four fifths found once. The CDR3 is 15 amino acids. Trimming stripped 0 bases from V and 2 bases from J, with 11 bases between. The germline V gene encodes CDR1 GTSNPN and CDR2 SVGIG (reference sequence). General study results and limits: Per a later analysis, 15,000 to 20,000 TCR beta sequences showed association with HLA alleles at 0.05 false discovery rate. In vitro, a few CMV-associated chains proved specific for CMV antigens.

The chain joins TRBV30 to TRBJ2-1, with D uncertain. What was sequenced was PBMCs. The TCR originated in a woman between 50 and 59 years old in good health and CMV-seropositive. The DNA of the CDR3 is TGTGCCTGGAGTGTACAGTCTCCGACCTACAATGAGCAGTTCTTC. Translated, it gives CAWSVQSPTYNEQFF. The full variable domain, in which reference TRBV30 and TRBJ2-1 provide the parts outside the CDR3, is SQTIHQWPATLVQPVGSPLSLECTVEGTSNPNLYWYRQAAGRGLQLLFYSVGIGQISSEVPQNLSASRPQDRQFILSSKKLLLSDSGFYLCAWSVQSPTYNEQFFGPGTRLTVL.